The sequence of this TCR beta chain was determined in a study of OX40 agonist ivuxolimab in advanced cancers. In the study overall: Ivuxolimab was an agonistic, fully human IgG2 monoclonal antibody directed against OX40 (CD134), a costimulatory receptor. Intravenous ivuxolimab was administered to patients every 2 weeks at six dose levels: 0.01, 0.1, 0.3, 1.5, 3 and 10 mg/kg. Of the approximately 53 patients in dose escalation, about 20 had hepatocellular carcinoma, some 15 had melanoma, 9 had renal cell carcinoma and 9 had head and neck cancer. In the dose-escalation cohort, 82.7% of patients were male, and the mean age was approximately 64 years, with a range of roughly 23 to 85. Patients were allowed to have had prior anti-PD-1, anti-PD-L1 or anti-CTLA-4 therapy, and approximately 40% of the dose-escalation patients had been treated with checkpoint inhibitors. Partial responses occurred in three dose-escalation patients: two with cutaneous melanoma and one with hepatocellular carcinoma. The purpose of peripheral TCRbeta sequencing was to test whether ivuxolimab changed TCR sequence diversity and led to clonal T-cell expansion. The paper reports the monotherapy dose-escalation portion (N of about 54 patients) of the phase I ivuxolimab trial. What the study reported, not specific to this receptor: After ivuxolimab, expanded clones were on average more numerous among CD8+ T cells than among CD4+ T cells. Which antigens the clonally expanded peripheral T cells were specific for was not determined. At doses of 0.1 to 3.0 mg/kg, clonal expansion of both CD4+ and CD8+ blood T cells was observed from baseline to week 6. Low levels of normalized T-cell clonal expansion were also shown by some nonresponding patients. In partial responders in the 0.1-3.0 mg/kg groups, normalized peripheral clonal expansion was found to be among the lowest, especially among CD8+ T cells.

Patients with autoimmune disease history or receiving systemic immunosuppression were excluded from the trial. In every dose cohort, peripheral blood was drawn for TCR sequencing at baseline, cycle 4 day 1, and cycle 7 day 1. Samples were obtained from an open-label, multicenter, first-in-human phase I dose-escalation trial of ivuxolimab. Adults with locally advanced or metastatic melanoma, renal cell carcinoma, hepatocellular carcinoma or head and neck squamous cell carcinoma were enrolled in the trial. Before TCR sequencing, CD4+ and CD8+ T cells were separately sorted from peripheral blood. Genomic DNA was isolated from the sorted cells so that the TCRbeta CDR3 region could be sequenced. The immunoSEQ Assay was used to sequence the TCRbeta CDR3 regions. As stored in TCRdb, this immuneACCESS dataset retains in-frame rearrangements with V and J assigned. A fraction of the clones does not appear; measured against another copy, unresolved V genes explain less than half of the discrepancy, and the remainder lacks a known reason. For this sample the table gives fewer than 45,000 clones, of which 85% were detected only once. 16% of the sample is taken by the ten largest.

Relative to germline, V is missing 3 bases and J is missing 0 bases, with 6 bases of the junction outside any gene match. The CDR1 and CDR2 encoded by the germline V gene are SGDLS and YYNGEE. The CDR3 goes from the cysteine to the phenylalanine over 17 residues. The read is trimmed to its CDR3 DNA, 51 bases read in frame from base 1. This clone was observed a handful of times. Its binding antigen is unknown. No base-level quality is on record; no much larger clone is a single base apart. The receptor was isolated from an adult with an advanced solid tumor such as melanoma, head and neck, liver or kidney cancer. The sequence is built from TRBV9 and TRBJ2-6, and TRBD2 aligns with 7 junction nucleotides. This sample comprised CD4+ or CD8+ T cells sorted from blood, obtained in a trial of the OX40 agonist ivuxolimab. The nucleotide sequence is TGTGCCAGCAGCGCTAGGGACTATGACTCTGGGGCCAACGTCCTGACTTTC. This is translated as CASSARDYDSGANVLTF.